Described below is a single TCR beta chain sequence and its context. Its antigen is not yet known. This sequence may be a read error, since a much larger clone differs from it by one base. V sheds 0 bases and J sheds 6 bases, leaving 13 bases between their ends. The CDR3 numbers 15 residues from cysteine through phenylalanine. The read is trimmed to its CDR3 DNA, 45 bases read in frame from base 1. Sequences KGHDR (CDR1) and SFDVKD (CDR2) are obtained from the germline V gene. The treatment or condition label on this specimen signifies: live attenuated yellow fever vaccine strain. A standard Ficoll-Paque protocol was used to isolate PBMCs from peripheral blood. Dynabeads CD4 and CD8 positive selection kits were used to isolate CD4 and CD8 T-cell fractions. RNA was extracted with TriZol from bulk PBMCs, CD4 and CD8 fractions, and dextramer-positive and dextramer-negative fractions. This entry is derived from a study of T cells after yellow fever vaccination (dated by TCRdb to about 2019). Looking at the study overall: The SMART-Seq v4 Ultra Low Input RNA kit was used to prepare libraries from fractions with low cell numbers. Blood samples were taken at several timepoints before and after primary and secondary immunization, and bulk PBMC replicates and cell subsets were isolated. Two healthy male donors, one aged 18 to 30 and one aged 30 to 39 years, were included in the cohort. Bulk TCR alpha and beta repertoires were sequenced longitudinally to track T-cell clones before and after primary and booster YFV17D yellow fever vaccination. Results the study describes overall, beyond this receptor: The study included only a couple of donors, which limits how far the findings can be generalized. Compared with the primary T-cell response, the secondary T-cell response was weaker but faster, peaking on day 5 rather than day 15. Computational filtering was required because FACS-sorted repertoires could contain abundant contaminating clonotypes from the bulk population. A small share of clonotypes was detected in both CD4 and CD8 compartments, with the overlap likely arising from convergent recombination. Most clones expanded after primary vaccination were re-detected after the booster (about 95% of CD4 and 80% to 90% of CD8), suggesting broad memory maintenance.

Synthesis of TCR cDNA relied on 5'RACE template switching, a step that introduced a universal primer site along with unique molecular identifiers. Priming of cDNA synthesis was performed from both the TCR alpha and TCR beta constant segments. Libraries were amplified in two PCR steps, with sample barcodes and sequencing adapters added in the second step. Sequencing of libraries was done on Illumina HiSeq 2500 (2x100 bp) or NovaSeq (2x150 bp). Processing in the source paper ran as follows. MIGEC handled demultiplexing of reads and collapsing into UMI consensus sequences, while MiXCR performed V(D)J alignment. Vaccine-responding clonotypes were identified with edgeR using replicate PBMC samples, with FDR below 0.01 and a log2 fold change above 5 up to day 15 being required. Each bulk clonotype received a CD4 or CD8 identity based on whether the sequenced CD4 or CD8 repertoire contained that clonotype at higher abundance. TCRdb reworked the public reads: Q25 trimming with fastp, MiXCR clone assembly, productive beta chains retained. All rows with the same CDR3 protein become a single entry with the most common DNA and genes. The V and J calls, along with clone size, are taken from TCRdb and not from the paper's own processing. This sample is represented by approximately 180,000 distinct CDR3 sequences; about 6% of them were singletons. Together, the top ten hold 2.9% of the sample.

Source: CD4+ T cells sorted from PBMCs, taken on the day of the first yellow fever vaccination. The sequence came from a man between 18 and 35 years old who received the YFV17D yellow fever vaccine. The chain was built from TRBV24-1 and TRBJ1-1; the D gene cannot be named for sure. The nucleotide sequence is TGTGCCACCAGTGATTTGGGCACACTCAGCCCTGAAGCTTTCTTT. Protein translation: CATSDLGTLSPEAFF.